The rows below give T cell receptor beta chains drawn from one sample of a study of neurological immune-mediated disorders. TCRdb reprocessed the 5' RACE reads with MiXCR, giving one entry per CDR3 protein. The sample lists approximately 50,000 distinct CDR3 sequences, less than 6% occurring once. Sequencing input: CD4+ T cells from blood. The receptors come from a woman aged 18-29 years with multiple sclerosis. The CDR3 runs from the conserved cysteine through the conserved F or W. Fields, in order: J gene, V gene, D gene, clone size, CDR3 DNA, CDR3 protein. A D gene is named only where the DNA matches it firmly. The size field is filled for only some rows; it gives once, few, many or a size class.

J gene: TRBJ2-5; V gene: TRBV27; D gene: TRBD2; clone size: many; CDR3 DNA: TGTGCCAGCAGTTTACGCGGGAGGCCACTCCAAGAGACCCAGTACTTC; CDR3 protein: CASSLRGRPLQETQYF
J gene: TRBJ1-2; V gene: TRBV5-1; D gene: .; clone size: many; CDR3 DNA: TGCGCCAGCAGCTTGGGAATTTCGGGCTCTGGCTACACCTTC; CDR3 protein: CASSLGISGSGYTF
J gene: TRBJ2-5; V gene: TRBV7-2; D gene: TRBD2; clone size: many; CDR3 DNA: TGTGCCAGCAGCCTAGATAGCGGGCAAGAGACCCAGTACTTC; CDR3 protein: CASSLDSGQETQYF
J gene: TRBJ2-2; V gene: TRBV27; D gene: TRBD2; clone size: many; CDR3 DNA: TGTGCCAGCAGTTTACAAGGACTAGCGGGGAGAATGAACACCGGGGAGCTGTTTTTT; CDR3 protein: CASSLQGLAGRMNTGELFF
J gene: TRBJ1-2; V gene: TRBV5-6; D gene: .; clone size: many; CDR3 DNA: TGTGCCAGCAGCTTGAATCGCCTTAACTATGGCTACACCTTC; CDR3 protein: CASSLNRLNYGYTF
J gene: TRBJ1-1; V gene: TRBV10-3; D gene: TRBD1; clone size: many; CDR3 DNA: TGTGCCATCAGTGTAGGACAGGGGGCGAGTGAAGCTTTCTTT; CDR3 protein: CAISVGQGASEAFF
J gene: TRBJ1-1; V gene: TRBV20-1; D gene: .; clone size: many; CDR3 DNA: TGCAGTGCTAGATTGGGGGTGAACACTGAAGCTTTCTTT; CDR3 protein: CSARLGVNTEAFF
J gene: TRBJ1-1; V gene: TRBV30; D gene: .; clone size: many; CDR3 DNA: TGTGCCTGGAGTAGGCGGCTGAGAGGTGAAGCTTTCTTT; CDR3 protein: CAWSRRLRGEAFF
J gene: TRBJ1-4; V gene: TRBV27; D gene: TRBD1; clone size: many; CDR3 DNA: TGTGCCAGCAGCCCTCGGACAGGGGAGGGAAAACTGTTTTTT; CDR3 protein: CASSPRTGEGKLFF
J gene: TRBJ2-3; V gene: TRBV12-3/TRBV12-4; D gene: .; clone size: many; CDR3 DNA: TGTGCCACCGTAAGGACAGGGAGGGCAGATACGCAGTATTTT; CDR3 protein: CATVRTGRADTQYF
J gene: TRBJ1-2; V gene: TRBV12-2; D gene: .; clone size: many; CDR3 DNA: TGTGCAAGTCGCTTAGTCCTACAGGTTAACTATGGCTACACCTTC; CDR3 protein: CASRLVLQVNYGYTF
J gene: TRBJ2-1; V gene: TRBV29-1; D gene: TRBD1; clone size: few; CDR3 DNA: TGCAGCGGGACAGGGGGCTCCCACTACAATGAGCAGTTCTTC; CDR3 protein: CSGTGGSHYNEQFF
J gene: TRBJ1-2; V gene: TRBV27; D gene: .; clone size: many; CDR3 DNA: TGTGCCAGCACCAGAACTGGGACGCAGGCACATGGCTACACCTTC; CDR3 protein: CASTRTGTQAHGYTF
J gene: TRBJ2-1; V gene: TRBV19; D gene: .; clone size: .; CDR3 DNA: TGTGCCAGTAGTCTTGGACAGTCAACCTACAATGAGCAGTTCTTC; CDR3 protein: CASSLGQSTYNEQFF
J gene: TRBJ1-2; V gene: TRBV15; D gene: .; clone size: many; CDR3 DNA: TGTGCCACCAGCGGGAGACAGACGAACTATGGCTACACCTTC; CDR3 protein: CATSGRQTNYGYTF
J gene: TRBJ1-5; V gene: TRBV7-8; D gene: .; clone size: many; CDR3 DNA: TGTGCCAGCAGCCTAGCAGGGGTTACTAGCAATCAGCCCCAGCATTTT; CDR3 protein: CASSLAGVTSNQPQHF
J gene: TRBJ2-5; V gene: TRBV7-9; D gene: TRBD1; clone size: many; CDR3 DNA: TGTGCCAGCACCACAGGGGGGACCCAGTACTTC; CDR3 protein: CASTTGGTQYF
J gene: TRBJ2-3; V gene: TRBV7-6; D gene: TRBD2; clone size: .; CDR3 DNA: TGTGCCAGCAGCTTAGGGGTGCTAGCGGGAGGAGCAGATACGCAGTATTTT; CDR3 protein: CASSLGVLAGGADTQYF
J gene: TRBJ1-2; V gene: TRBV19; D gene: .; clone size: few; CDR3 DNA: TGTGCCAGTAGTATCGGCTCAGACTACTATGGCTACACCTTC; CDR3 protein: CASSIGSDYYGYTF
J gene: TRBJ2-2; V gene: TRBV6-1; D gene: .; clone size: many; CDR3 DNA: TGTGCCAGCAGTGAGAATATCGGAGGGTCCACCGGGGAGCTGTTTTTT; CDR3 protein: CASSENIGGSTGELFF
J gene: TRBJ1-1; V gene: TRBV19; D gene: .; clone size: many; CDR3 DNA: TGTGCCAGTAGGAATTTTGGGAAGGCAGGGCCGAACACTGAAGCTTTCTTT; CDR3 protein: CASRNFGKAGPNTEAFF
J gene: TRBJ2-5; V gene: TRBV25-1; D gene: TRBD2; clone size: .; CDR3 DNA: TGTGCCAGCAGGCCTACTAGCGTCATAGCACAAGAGACCCAGTACTTC; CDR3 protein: CASRPTSVIAQETQYF
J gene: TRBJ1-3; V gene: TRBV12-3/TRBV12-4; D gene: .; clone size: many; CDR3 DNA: TGTGCCAGCAGTTTACAGAACACCATATATTTT; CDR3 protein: CASSLQNTIYF
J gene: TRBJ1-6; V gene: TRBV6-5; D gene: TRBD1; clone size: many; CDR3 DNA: TGTGCCAGCAGTCGGGGGGACAGGGATAATTCACCCCTCCACTTT; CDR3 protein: CASSRGDRDNSPLHF
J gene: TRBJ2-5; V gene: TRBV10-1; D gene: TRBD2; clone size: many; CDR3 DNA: TGCGCCAGCAGTGAGTCAGGAGCGGGGGGCGAGAAGGAGACCCAGTACTTC; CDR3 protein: CASSESGAGGEKETQYF
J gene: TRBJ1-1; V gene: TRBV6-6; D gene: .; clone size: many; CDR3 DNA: TGTGCCAGCAGACAGCAGCACCTCGAAGCTTTCTTT; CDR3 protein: CASRQQHLEAFF
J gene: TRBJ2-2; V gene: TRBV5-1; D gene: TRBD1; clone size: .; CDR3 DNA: TGCGCCAGCAGCTACGACAGGGGGCAGTCCGGGGAGCTGTTTTTT; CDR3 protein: CASSYDRGQSGELFF
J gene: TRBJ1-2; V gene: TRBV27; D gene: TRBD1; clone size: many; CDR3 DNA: TGTGCCAGCAGTTCACAGGGGATCTATGGCTACACCTTC; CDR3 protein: CASSSQGIYGYTF
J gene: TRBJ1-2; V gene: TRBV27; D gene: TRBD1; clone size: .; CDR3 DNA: TGTGCCAGCACCACGGGGAGGGGGCCCTATGGCTACACCTTC; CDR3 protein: CASTTGRGPYGYTF
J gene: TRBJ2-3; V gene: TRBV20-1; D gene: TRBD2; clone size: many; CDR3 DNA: TGCAGTGCCCTCCTGACTAGCGCTAGCACAGATACGCAGTATTTT; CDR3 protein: CSALLTSASTDTQYF
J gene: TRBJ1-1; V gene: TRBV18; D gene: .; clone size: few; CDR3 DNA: TGTGCCAGCTCACTCAATCCCAACACTGAAGCTTTCTTT; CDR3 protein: CASSLNPNTEAFF
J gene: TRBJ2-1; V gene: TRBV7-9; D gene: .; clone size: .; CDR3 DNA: TGTGCCAGCAGCTTTTTACAGCCTGCGTACAATGAGCAGTTCTTC; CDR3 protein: CASSFLQPAYNEQFF
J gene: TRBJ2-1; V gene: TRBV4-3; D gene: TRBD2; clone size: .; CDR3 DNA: TGCGCCAGCAGCCAAGGGACTAGCGGGAGGGTCAATGAGCAGTTCTTC; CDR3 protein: CASSQGTSGRVNEQFF
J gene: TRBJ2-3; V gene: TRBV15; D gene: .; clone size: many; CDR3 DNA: TGTGCCACCAGCCGGGACTCCCTGATACAGTATTTT; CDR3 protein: CATSRDSLIQYF
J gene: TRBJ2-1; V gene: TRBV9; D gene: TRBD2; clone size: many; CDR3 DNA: TGTGCCAGCAGCGTAATGGGACTAGAATGGAATGAGCAGTTCTTC; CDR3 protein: CASSVMGLEWNEQFF
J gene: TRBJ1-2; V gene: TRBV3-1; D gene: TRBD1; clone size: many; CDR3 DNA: TGTGCCAGCAGCCCACCGGGACAGAACTATGGCTACACCTTC; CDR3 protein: CASSPPGQNYGYTF
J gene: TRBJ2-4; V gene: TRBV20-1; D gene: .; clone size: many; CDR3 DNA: TGCAGTGCTAGAGATGGGGAAGCCAAAAACATTCAGTACTTC; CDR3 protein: CSARDGEAKNIQYF
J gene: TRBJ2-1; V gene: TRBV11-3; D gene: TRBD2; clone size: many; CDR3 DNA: TGTGCCAGCAGCTCACGACTAAGCCGACTAGCGGGCCCCTTGAGCTCCTACAATGAGCAGTTCTTC; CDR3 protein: CASSSRLSRLAGPLSSYNEQFF
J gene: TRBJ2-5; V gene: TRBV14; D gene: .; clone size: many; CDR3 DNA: TGTGCCAGCAGCCATAAGGCAGGCCTCGGAGGAGAGACCCAGTACTTC; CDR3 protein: CASSHKAGLGGETQYF
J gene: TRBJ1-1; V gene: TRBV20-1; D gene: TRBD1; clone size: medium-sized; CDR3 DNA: TGCAGTGCCTACCGGACAGGGTCGGACACTGAAGCTTTCTTT; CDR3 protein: CSAYRTGSDTEAFF
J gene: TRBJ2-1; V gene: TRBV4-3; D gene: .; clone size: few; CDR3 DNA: TGCGCCAGCAGCCAAGACGTCGACCAGAGAAGTGAGCAGTTCTTC; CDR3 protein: CASSQDVDQRSEQFF
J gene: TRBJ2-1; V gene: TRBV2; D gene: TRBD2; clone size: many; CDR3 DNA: TGTGCCAGCAGTCCAGGATGGGCGGGAGGGCAGAATGAGCAGTTCTTC; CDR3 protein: CASSPGWAGGQNEQFF
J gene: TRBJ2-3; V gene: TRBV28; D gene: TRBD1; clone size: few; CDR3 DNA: TGTGCCAGCAGTTCCTACAGGGGCGCAGTGGCAGATACGCAGTATTTT; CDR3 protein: CASSSYRGAVADTQYF
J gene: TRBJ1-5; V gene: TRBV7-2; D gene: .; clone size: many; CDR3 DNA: TGTGCCAGCAGCTTTAGCCCGGACGGGCAGCCCCAGCATTTT; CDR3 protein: CASSFSPDGQPQHF
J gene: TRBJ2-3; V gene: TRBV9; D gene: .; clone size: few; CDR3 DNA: TGTGCCAGCAGCGGTACTAGGTGGGGGAGCACAGATACGCAGTATTTT; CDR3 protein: CASSGTRWGSTDTQYF
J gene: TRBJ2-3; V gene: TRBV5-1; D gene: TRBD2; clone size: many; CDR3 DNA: TGCGCCAGCAGCTCCCGTGGAGCCGGGAGGGGAGATACGCAGTATTTT; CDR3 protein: CASSSRGAGRGDTQYF
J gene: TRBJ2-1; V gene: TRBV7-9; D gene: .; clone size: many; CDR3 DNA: TGTGCCAGCAGCTTAAAAGCGCTCAGCTCCTACAATGAGCAGTTCTTC; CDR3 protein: CASSLKALSSYNEQFF
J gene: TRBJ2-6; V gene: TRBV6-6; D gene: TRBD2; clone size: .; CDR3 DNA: TGTGCCAGCAGTTACTCGGTAGCGGGATATACTGGGGCCAACGTCCTGACTTTC; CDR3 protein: CASSYSVAGYTGANVLTF
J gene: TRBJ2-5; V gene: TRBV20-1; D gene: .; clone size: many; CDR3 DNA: TGCAGTGCTTTGCGGCAAGAGACCCAGTACTTC; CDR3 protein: CSALRQETQYF
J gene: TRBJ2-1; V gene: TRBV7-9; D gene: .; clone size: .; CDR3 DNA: TGTGCCAGCAGCGTCGGGACTTCTGAGCAGTTCTTC; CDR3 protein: CASSVGTSEQFF
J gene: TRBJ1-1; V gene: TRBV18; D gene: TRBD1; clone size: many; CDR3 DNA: TGTGCCAGCTCAGGACAGGTTAAGAACACTGAAGCTTTCTTT; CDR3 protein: CASSGQVKNTEAFF
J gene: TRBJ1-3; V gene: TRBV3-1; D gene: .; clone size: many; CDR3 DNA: TGTGCCAGCAGCTGGGACATCAACTCTGGAAACACCATATATTTT; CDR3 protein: CASSWDINSGNTIYF
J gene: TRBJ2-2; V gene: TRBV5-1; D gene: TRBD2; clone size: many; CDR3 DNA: TGCGCCAGCAGCTTGACAAGCGGGAGGGTTAACACCGGGGAGCTGTTTTTT; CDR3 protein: CASSLTSGRVNTGELFF
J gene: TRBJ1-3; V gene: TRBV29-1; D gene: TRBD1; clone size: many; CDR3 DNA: TGCAGCGTAGTTCCTCCGGGACAGGGGGGAAAAGGAAACACCATATATTTT; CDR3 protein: CSVVPPGQGGKGNTIYF